A single count supports the clone carrying this T cell receptor beta chain. These data come from a study of T cells after somatic rescue of genetic block. V dropped 2 bases and J dropped 2 bases, with 6 bases sitting between them. In germline, CDR1 is MGHRA, CDR2 YSYEKL. CDR3 length equals 13 residues. Profiled with immunoSEQ multiplex PCR; TCRdb holds only in-frame clones, not every one. The data contain tens of thousands of clones, 85% to 95% of them seen just once; the ten biggest clones take up roughly 2.8%. The specimen was peripheral blood mononuclear cells (PBMCs). The source is a man aged 35 to 55. The chain links TRBV4-1 to TRBJ2-5; TRBD2 might be the D (5 bases). CDR3 in amino acids: CASSQWRQETQYF. The DNA of the CDR3 is TGCGCCAGCAGCCAATGGAGGCAAGAGACCCAGTACTTC.